These 21 T cell receptor beta chains came from one sample sequenced in a study of T cells in Graves' hyperthyroidism and ophthalmopathy. Amplified TCR beta CDR3 regions derived from RNA transcripts. A first-round RT-PCR of the TCR CDR3 used the HTBI primer set. One entry per CDR3 protein, called by TCRdb with MiXCR from the multiplex PCR reads. The sample consists of a few hundred thousand distinct CDR3 sequences, 15% to 19% of them appearing once. Sequences were obtained from blood. All receptors derive from a woman aged 30 to 39 with Graves' hyperthyroidism.

The gene calls are TRBV5-1 and TRBJ1-3, with 9 bases that match TRBD1. V gave up 4 bases and J gave up 2 bases; unmatched junction bases: 4. There are 15 residues in the CDR3. Germline V gene data show CDR1 as SGHRS and CDR2 as YFSETQ. The CDR3 is CASSNRQGAGNTIYF. The CDR3 region has the DNA TGCGCCAGCAGCAACCGACAGGGGGCTGGAAACACCATATATTTT.

The chain joins TRBV20-1 to TRBJ2-1, with TRBD2 identical over 11 bases. CDR3 length: 16 residues. Per the germline V gene, CDR1 is DFQATT and CDR2 is SNEGSKA (reference sequence). V lost 5 bases, J lost 3 bases, and 9 bases stayed unmatched. The CDR3 protein is CSAYGTSGANYNEQFF. As DNA, the CDR3 is TGCAGTGCTTATGGGACTAGCGGAGCTAACTACAATGAGCAGTTCTTC.

This clonotype was counted at least ten times. This chain links TRBV24-1 with TRBJ2-3; 10 bases are shared with TRBD1. The CDR3 spans 18 residues. V was clipped by 4 bases and J by 5 bases; unmatched bases: 14. CDR1 is KGHDR and CDR2 is SFDVKD in the germline V gene. For the CDR3, the DNA is TGTGCCACCAGTGACCCCAGCACGGGACAGGGGAGGGGAGATACGCAGTATTTT. Encoded protein: CATSDPSTGQGRGDTQYF.

This clonotype has more than one count but fewer than ten. The chain uses TRBV24-1 and TRBJ2-2; the D gene is possibly TRBD2 (6 bases). With 3 bases removed from V and 6 bases from J, the gap between germline ends came to 19 bases. Looked up from germline, CDR1 is KGHDR and CDR2 is SFDVKD. This CDR3 contains 17 residues. CDR3 sequence (DNA): TGTGCCACCAGTGATGGCGGGGTCGGTCAATTGGCCGGGGAGCTGTTTTTT. Translation: CATSDGGVGQLAGELFF.

The chain carries TRBV5-6 and TRBJ2-7; TRBD2 aligns across 10 bases. This CDR3 is built from 14 residues. Germline CDR1 is SGHDT and CDR2 is YYEEEE. V was pared by 4 bases and J by 2 bases, with 3 bases of the junction left unmatched. Written as DNA, the CDR3 is TGTGCCAGCAGCAGGGGGACTAGCGCCTACGAGCAGTACTTC. It encodes CASSRGTSAYEQYF.

This clonotype was recorded at least ten times. CDR3 bases: TGTGCCAGCAGTTACTCGTCAGGGAAGACCGGGGAGCTGTTTTTT. It specifies CASSYSSGKTGELFF. V and J are TRBV6-5 and TRBJ2-2, with D possibly TRBD1 on 5 matching bases. V shed 0 bases and J shed 5 bases, with 10 bases lying between them. Germline CDR1 and CDR2: MNHEY and SVGAGI. This CDR3 is built from 15 residues.

This clonotype was recorded many times. J is TRBJ2-7 and V is TRBV28; 11 bases agree with TRBD2. This CDR3 spans 16 amino acids. Trimming removed 4 bases from V and 2 bases from J; junction bases left unmatched: 7. From germline, CDR1 is MDHEN and CDR2 SYDVKM. CDR3 DNA: TGTGCCAGCAGTTCCCGGGTAGCGGGAGGGCCCTACGAGCAGTACTTC. This translates into CASSSRVAGGPYEQYF. The whole variable domain, remainder taken from reference TRBV28 and TRBJ2-7, is DVKVTQSSRYLVKRTGEKVFLECVQDMDHENMFWYRQDPGLGLRLIYFSYDVKMKEKGDIPEGYSVSREKKERFSLILESASTNQTSMYLCASSSRVAGGPYEQYFGPGTRLTVT.

This clonotype was counted only a few times. The rearrangement links TRBV19 to TRBJ2-1; possibly TRBD1 or TRBD2 for D (5 bases each). Germline V CDR1 and CDR2: LNHDA, SQIVND (reference sequence). V lost 4 bases and J 0 bases, leaving 13 bases between the germline ends. The CDR3 extends over 16 amino acids. CDR3 nucleotides: TGTGCCAGTAGTACTTGGGACCCCCGCTCCTACAATGAGCAGTTCTTC. Amino acids: CASSTWDPRSYNEQFF.

The table lists this clonotype with many counts. The chain links TRBV28 to TRBJ2-5, with unresolved D. Trimming removed 5 bases from V and 0 bases from J, with 22 bases in between. This CDR3 contains 18 residues. Per germline, CDR1 MDHEN and CDR2 SYDVKM. The CDR3 spells CASSPRPRKWLYQETQYF. CDR3 in DNA: TGTGCCAGCAGTCCCCGGCCCAGGAAGTGGTTGTACCAAGAGACCCAGTACTTC.

This clonotype was picked up many times. This chain links TRBV6-5 with TRBJ1-5, with D possibly TRBD1 on 5 matching bases. The V gene's germline CDR1 is MNHEY and CDR2 SVGAGI. Trimming stripped 4 bases from V and 7 bases from J, with 17 bases between. This CDR3 spans 15 amino acids. Here the CDR3 reads CASSLDSAPLQPQHF. CDR3 DNA sequence: TGTGCCAGCAGTTTAGACAGTGCCCCTCTGCAGCCCCAGCATTTT.

Only a few counts were recorded for this clonotype. V is TRBV29-1 and J is TRBJ1-1; D is undetermined. Trimming pared 6 bases from V and 4 bases from J, leaving 9 bases between. The CDR3 contains 11 residues. CDR1 and CDR2 (germline): SQVTM, ANQGSEA. CDR3 DNA sequence: TGCAGCGTCGACGGGCTCACTGAAGCTTTCTTT. Its protein product is CSVDGLTEAFF.

Ten or more counts support this clonotype. The rearrangement links TRBV5-5 to TRBJ2-7, with D possibly matching TRBD1 (6 bases). The germline V gene has CDR1 SGHKS and CDR2 YYEKEE (reference sequence). The V and J ends lost 4 bases and 0 bases respectively, with 23 bases between them. The CDR3 consists of 18 residues. The CDR3 region is CASSPQLSTGLSSYEQYF. In DNA, the CDR3 is TGTGCCAGCAGCCCACAACTATCAACAGGGCTTAGCTCCTACGAGCAGTACTTC.

This clonotype was counted many times. The chain links TRBV20-1 to TRBJ2-7, with 8 bases that match TRBD1. J lost 4 bases, V lost 6 bases, and 11 bases had no gene match. Germline loops: CDR1 DFQATT, CDR2 SNEGSKA (reference sequence). CDR3 size: 14 residues. In DNA form, the CDR3 reads TGCAGTGCCACGGGGACGGGACAGGAGTACGAGCAGTACTTC. Encoded protein: CSATGTGQEYEQYF.

This clonotype was picked up many times. The genes are TRBV7-3 and TRBJ2-3, with 7 nucleotides matching TRBD1. The CDR3 has 15 amino acids. With 4 bases clipped from V and 1 base from J, the junction kept 5 bases outside the gene matches. In germline, CDR1 is SGHTA, CDR2 FQGTGA. In DNA form, the CDR3 reads TGTGCCAGCAGCTCGTCCGGGACAGGCACAGATACGCAGTATTTT. This sequence encodes CASSSSGTGTDTQYF.

This clonotype was detected a few times. This chain connects TRBV7-9 to TRBJ2-5; 8 bases line up with TRBD2. This CDR3 contains 15 residues. Germline trimming cut 6 bases from V and 4 bases from J; bases unmatched to any gene: 10. Germline V gives CDR1 SEHNR, CDR2 FQNEAQ (reference sequence). Written as DNA, the CDR3 is TGTGCCAGCAGTTCCGAACGGGAGGGGGGAGAGACCCAGTACTTC. This encodes CASSSEREGGETQYF.

In this sample, this clonotype turned up many times. This chain joins TRBV7-7 and TRBJ2-5, with D possibly TRBD2 on 5 matching bases. Trimming removed 5 bases at V and 5 bases at J, with 12 bases between. CDR3 length equals 13 residues. Germline V gene lookup returns CDR1 SSHAT and CDR2 FNYEAQ (reference sequence). The CDR3 region is CASSELVRETQYF. Here the CDR3 DNA reads TGTGCCAGCAGCGAACTAGTTAGGGAGACCCAGTACTTC.

The rearrangement links TRBV6-5 to TRBJ2-2; TRBD2 matches 10 bases. From germline, CDR1 is MNHEY and CDR2 SVGAGI. This CDR3 has 18 amino acids. Trimming removed 2 bases from V and 0 bases from J; junction bases left unmatched: 6. The CDR3 DNA is TGTGCCAGCAGTTACCGGCCAGCGGGAGGGGCGAACACCGGGGAGCTGTTTTTT. It encodes CASSYRPAGGANTGELFF.

Ten or more counts support this clonotype. The gene calls are TRBV11-2 and TRBJ2-2; maybe TRBD2 (6 bases). The CDR3 loop spans 15 amino acids. Trimming shortened V by 5 bases and J by 7 bases, and 17 bases separated the two germline ends. Looked up from germline, CDR1 is SGHAT and CDR2 is FQNNGV. CDR3 residues: CASSRIKDGGGELFF. The CDR3 DNA is TGTGCCAGCAGCCGGATTAAGGACGGGGGCGGGGAGCTGTTTTTT.

The chain has TRBV28 and TRBJ2-3, with 10 bases aligning to TRBD2. The germline CDR1 and CDR2 sequences are MDHEN and SYDVKM. V shed 7 bases and J 2 bases; nucleotides not matched to a gene: 6. There are 15 residues in the CDR3. The CDR3 coding sequence is TGTGCCAGCAAGGAAGCGGGAGGGTCCACAGATACGCAGTATTTT. This gives the protein CASKEAGGSTDTQYF. Full variable domain (outside the CDR3, taken from reference TRBV28 and TRBJ2-3): DVKVTQSSRYLVKRTGEKVFLECVQDMDHENMFWYRQDPGLGLRLIYFSYDVKMKEKGDIPEGYSVSREKKERFSLILESASTNQTSMYLCASKEAGGSTDTQYFGPGTRLTVL.

This clonotype has a count of ten or more. The genes are TRBV28 and TRBJ2-5, with D maybe TRBD1 (7 bases). V was clipped by 3 bases and J by 5 bases, with 22 bases between them. The V gene's germline CDR1 is MDHEN and CDR2 SYDVKM. The CDR3 consists of 17 residues. The CDR3 coding sequence is TGTGCCAGCAGTTTCATAGGAGGGGGCGGTGTGCGGGAGACCCAGTACTTC. Translating it yields CASSFIGGGGVRETQYF.

This clonotype was seen at least ten times. This chain links TRBV7-8 with TRBJ1-1; D unclear. The germline V and J ends were trimmed by 1 base and 8 bases, with 11 bases remaining between them. CDR1 and CDR2 from the germline V gene are SGHVS and FQNEAQ. This CDR3 comprises 13 residues. The CDR3 sequence: CASSLGFPTEAFF. CDR3 DNA sequence: TGTGCCAGCAGCTTAGGGTTCCCGACCGAAGCTTTCTTT.